These T cell receptor beta chains were read from a single sample in a study of blood T cells in healthy people across ages. MiXCR, applied by TCRdb to the 5' RACE reads, yields one record per CDR3 protein. The data contain 580,000 or so distinct CDR3 sequences, roughly 48% of them singletons. Sequenced material: blood. The receptor set was obtained from a man older than 75 in good health. Each CDR3 is given with its conserved first and last residue. The D gene is left open where the match is weak. Clone sizes are given selectively: once, few, many, or a class where the clone is expanded.

d_gene: TRBD1
abundance: -
j_gene: TRBJ1-1
len: 14
v_gene: TRBV20-1
CDR3nt: TGCAGTGCTAGACCGGGACAGATGAACACTGAAGCTTTCTTT
CDR3aa: CSARPGQMNTEAFF

d_gene: -
abundance: -
j_gene: TRBJ2-6
len: 13
v_gene: TRBV29-1
CDR3nt: TGCAGCGTCCTGGGGCACGGGGCCAACGTCCTGACTTTC
CDR3aa: CSVLGHGANVLTF

d_gene: -
abundance: -
j_gene: TRBJ2-4
len: 14
v_gene: TRBV12-3/TRBV12-4
CDR3nt: TGTGCCAGCAGTTTGGGGGGACTCAAAAACATTCAGTACTTC
CDR3aa: CASSLGGLKNIQYF

d_gene: TRBD2
abundance: -
j_gene: TRBJ2-1
len: 15
v_gene: TRBV20-1
CDR3nt: TGCAGTGCTAGAGATGTTGCTAGCGGGGACAATGAGCAGTTCTTC
CDR3aa: CSARDVASGDNEQFF

d_gene: TRBD2
abundance: -
j_gene: TRBJ2-7
len: 16
v_gene: TRBV20-1
CDR3nt: TGCAGTGCTAGAGTTGGGCTAGCGGGAATAGGCTACGAGCAGTACTTC
CDR3aa: CSARVGLAGIGYEQYF

d_gene: TRBD2
abundance: -
j_gene: TRBJ2-1
len: 16
v_gene: TRBV18
CDR3nt: TGTGCCAGCTCACCACTCCCTAGCGGCTCCTACAATGAGCAGTTCTTC
CDR3aa: CASSPLPSGSYNEQFF

d_gene: TRBD1
abundance: -
j_gene: TRBJ2-1
len: 14
v_gene: TRBV2
CDR3nt: TGTGCCAGCAGGAACAGGGGTGGCCACAATGAGCAGTTCTTC
CDR3aa: CASRNRGGHNEQFF

d_gene: TRBD1
abundance: few
j_gene: TRBJ2-7
len: 12
v_gene: TRBV19
CDR3nt: TGTGCCAGTAGTGACAGGGGGGACGAGCAGTACTTC
CDR3aa: CASSDRGDEQYF

d_gene: -
abundance: -
j_gene: TRBJ2-7
len: 12
v_gene: TRBV6-2/TRBV6-3
CDR3nt: TGTACCAGCAATTGGCCGACCTACGAGCAGTACTTC
CDR3aa: CTSNWPTYEQYF

d_gene: -
abundance: -
j_gene: TRBJ2-7
len: 16
v_gene: TRBV7-2
CDR3nt: TGTGCCAGCAGCTCCGCCGGATGGGACGGAGGCTACGAGCAGTACTTC
CDR3aa: CASSSAGWDGGYEQYF

d_gene: -
abundance: few
j_gene: TRBJ2-7
len: 14
v_gene: TRBV7-2
CDR3nt: TGTGCCAGCAGCTTAGCGCAGGGGCGCAACGAGCAGTACTTC
CDR3aa: CASSLAQGRNEQYF

d_gene: -
abundance: -
j_gene: TRBJ2-7
len: 14
v_gene: TRBV28
CDR3nt: TGTGCCAGCAGCCCCCCCGCGCCCTCCTACGAGCAGTACTTC
CDR3aa: CASSPPAPSYEQYF

d_gene: -
abundance: -
j_gene: TRBJ2-3
len: 15
v_gene: TRBV18
CDR3nt: TGTGCCAGCTCACCAACAGCTCCCAGCACAGATACGCAGTATTTT
CDR3aa: CASSPTAPSTDTQYF

d_gene: TRBD2
abundance: few
j_gene: TRBJ2-5
len: 15
v_gene: TRBV14
CDR3nt: TGTGCCAGCAGCCAAGACGCTAGCGGCCAAGAGACCCAGTACTTC
CDR3aa: CASSQDASGQETQYF

d_gene: -
abundance: -
j_gene: TRBJ2-3
len: 14
v_gene: TRBV29-1
CDR3nt: TGCAGCGTTGAAGTCGGGAGCCGCACAGATACGCAGTATTTT
CDR3aa: CSVEVGSRTDTQYF

d_gene: -
abundance: -
j_gene: TRBJ2-5
len: 15
v_gene: TRBV9
CDR3nt: TGTGCCAGCAGCGTAGGGGAACGGGCCTTGGAGACCCAGTACTTC
CDR3aa: CASSVGERALETQYF

d_gene: TRBD2
abundance: -
j_gene: TRBJ2-3
len: 18
v_gene: TRBV7-9
CDR3nt: TGTGCCAGCAGCTCCTCCGGGACTAGCGCCCCAAGGCCAGATACGCAGTATTTT
CDR3aa: CASSSSGTSAPRPDTQYF

d_gene: -
abundance: -
j_gene: TRBJ2-5
len: 15
v_gene: TRBV28
CDR3nt: TGTGCCAGCAGTTTATTCGCGGACCCCCAGGAGACCCAGTACTTC
CDR3aa: CASSLFADPQETQYF

d_gene: -
abundance: few
j_gene: TRBJ2-7
len: 14
v_gene: TRBV4-1
CDR3nt: TGCGCCAGCAGCCCGGGACCGCCAAAGTACGAGCAGTACTTC
CDR3aa: CASSPGPPKYEQYF

d_gene: -
abundance: once
j_gene: TRBJ2-2
len: 11
v_gene: TRBV6-2/TRBV6-3
CDR3nt: TGTGCCAGCAGAGTACCCGGGGAGCTGTTTTTT
CDR3aa: CASRVPGELFF

d_gene: -
abundance: few
j_gene: TRBJ2-1
len: 15
v_gene: TRBV20-1
CDR3nt: TGCAGTGCGCCGGGAAGGATCTATCCCCACAATGAGCAGTTCTTC
CDR3aa: CSAPGRIYPHNEQFF

d_gene: -
abundance: -
j_gene: TRBJ2-5
len: 15
v_gene: TRBV12-3/TRBV12-4
CDR3nt: TGTGCCAGCAGTTTTTTATTAGGGACACAAGAGACCCAGTACTTC
CDR3aa: CASSFLLGTQETQYF

d_gene: TRBD2
abundance: -
j_gene: TRBJ2-1
len: 16
v_gene: TRBV7-2
CDR3nt: TGTGCCAGCAGCCTAACTAGCGGGGGGGGCTACAATGAGCAGTTCTTC
CDR3aa: CASSLTSGGGYNEQFF

d_gene: TRBD1
abundance: -
j_gene: TRBJ1-1
len: 16
v_gene: TRBV5-1
CDR3nt: TGCGCCAGCAGCTTCGGGACAGGTTCCATGAACACTGAAGCTTTCTTT
CDR3aa: CASSFGTGSMNTEAFF

d_gene: -
abundance: -
j_gene: TRBJ1-6
len: 13
v_gene: TRBV6-5
CDR3nt: TGTGCCAGCAGGGGGGGTGGTAATTCACCCCTCCACTTT
CDR3aa: CASRGGGNSPLHF

d_gene: -
abundance: -
j_gene: TRBJ2-5
len: 13
v_gene: TRBV29-1
CDR3nt: TGCAGCGGAGGTGCGACGGGTCAGGAGACCCAGTACTTC
CDR3aa: CSGGATGQETQYF

d_gene: TRBD1
abundance: -
j_gene: TRBJ1-1
len: 12
v_gene: TRBV29-1
CDR3nt: TGCAGCGGTTGGGACAGCCCGGGTGAAGCTTTCTTT
CDR3aa: CSGWDSPGEAFF

d_gene: -
abundance: -
j_gene: TRBJ1-3
len: 15
v_gene: TRBV6-6
CDR3nt: TGTGCCAGCAGTTGCGATCCTGGGACTGGAAACACCATATATTTT
CDR3aa: CASSCDPGTGNTIYF

d_gene: -
abundance: -
j_gene: TRBJ2-3
len: 15
v_gene: TRBV7-9
CDR3nt: TGTGCCAGCAGCTTAGTCACGGGCGCGACAGATACGCAGTATTTT
CDR3aa: CASSLVTGATDTQYF

d_gene: TRBD1
abundance: once
j_gene: TRBJ1-2
len: 14
v_gene: TRBV7-2
CDR3nt: TGTGCCAGCAGCTTAGACAGGGGACAGGTTTCCTACACCTTC
CDR3aa: CASSLDRGQVSYTF

d_gene: TRBD1
abundance: once
j_gene: TRBJ2-7
len: 17
v_gene: TRBV28
CDR3nt: TGTGCCAGCAGCGCCATGACCACGGGACAGCTCTACAATGAGCAGTACTTC
CDR3aa: CASSAMTTGQLYNEQYF

d_gene: -
abundance: -
j_gene: TRBJ2-4
len: 15
v_gene: TRBV9
CDR3nt: TGTGCCAGCAGCGGCGGGACGTACTCCGGGGGCATTCAGTACTTC
CDR3aa: CASSGGTYSGGIQYF

d_gene: -
abundance: -
j_gene: TRBJ2-1
len: 16
v_gene: TRBV7-2
CDR3nt: TGTGCCAGCAGCTTGGGGCCCGGAGCACAGTACAATGAGCAGTTCTTC
CDR3aa: CASSLGPGAQYNEQFF

d_gene: TRBD1
abundance: -
j_gene: TRBJ2-1
len: 20
v_gene: TRBV7-2
CDR3nt: TGTGCCAGCAGCTTAGGGCCATCCCCCCTCCGGACAGGGAACCCTAATGAGCAGTTCTTC
CDR3aa: CASSLGPSPLRTGNPNEQFF

d_gene: -
abundance: -
j_gene: TRBJ2-3
len: 13
v_gene: TRBV4-1
CDR3nt: TGCGCCAGCAGCCAATTGACCACAGATACGCAGTATTTT
CDR3aa: CASSQLTTDTQYF

d_gene: TRBD1
abundance: -
j_gene: TRBJ1-2
len: 13
v_gene: TRBV20-1
CDR3nt: TGCAGTGCTAGGATTGGACAGGGGGACGGCTACACCTTC
CDR3aa: CSARIGQGDGYTF

d_gene: -
abundance: -
j_gene: TRBJ1-2
len: 13
v_gene: TRBV20-1
CDR3nt: TGCAGTGCTAGAGTTCTAGCTAACTATGGCTACACCTTC
CDR3aa: CSARVLANYGYTF

d_gene: -
abundance: -
j_gene: TRBJ2-1
len: 20
v_gene: TRBV5-1
CDR3nt: TGCGCCAGCAGCTTGGGCTACCCGGGTCTTACTAGCCGAACCTACAATGAGCAGTTCTTC
CDR3aa: CASSLGYPGLTSRTYNEQFF

d_gene: -
abundance: -
j_gene: TRBJ2-7
len: 15
v_gene: TRBV28
CDR3nt: TGTGCCAGCAGTTTCGGACAGAGGAATACCTACGAGCAGTACTTC
CDR3aa: CASSFGQRNTYEQYF

d_gene: TRBD2
abundance: once
j_gene: TRBJ2-3
len: 15
v_gene: TRBV18
CDR3nt: TGTGCCAGCTCACCGGAGCTAGCGGGGCCAGATACGCAGTATTTT
CDR3aa: CASSPELAGPDTQYF

d_gene: -
abundance: -
j_gene: TRBJ1-2
len: 12
v_gene: TRBV7-2
CDR3nt: TGTGCCAGCAGCTCAGACCAATATGGCTACACCTTC
CDR3aa: CASSSDQYGYTF

d_gene: TRBD1
abundance: -
j_gene: TRBJ2-7
len: 15
v_gene: TRBV28
CDR3nt: TGTGCCAGCAACTCCCGGGACAGCCATCCCTACGAGCAGTACTTC
CDR3aa: CASNSRDSHPYEQYF

d_gene: -
abundance: -
j_gene: TRBJ2-3
len: 16
v_gene: TRBV4-3
CDR3nt: TGCGCCAGCAGCCAAGATGCCAGGGGTAGCACAGATACGCAGTATTTT
CDR3aa: CASSQDARGSTDTQYF

d_gene: TRBD2
abundance: few
j_gene: TRBJ2-1
len: 15
v_gene: TRBV12-3/TRBV12-4
CDR3nt: TGTGCCAGCAGTGCCTGGGAGGGGTCGGGCAATGAGCAGTTCTTC
CDR3aa: CASSAWEGSGNEQFF

d_gene: -
abundance: -
j_gene: TRBJ1-1
len: 15
v_gene: TRBV6-6
CDR3nt: TGTGCCAGCCGTCCGCTGGGGGCGGGTAATACTGAAGCTTTCTTT
CDR3aa: CASRPLGAGNTEAFF

d_gene: TRBD1
abundance: -
j_gene: TRBJ2-4
len: 15
v_gene: TRBV5-1
CDR3nt: TGCGCCAGCAGCTTGGATAGGCAGGGGGAAAACATTCAGTACTTC
CDR3aa: CASSLDRQGENIQYF

d_gene: -
abundance: -
j_gene: TRBJ2-6
len: 14
v_gene: TRBV5-6
CDR3nt: TGTGCCAGCAGCGTGGGTGTTGGGGCCAACGTCCTGACTTTC
CDR3aa: CASSVGVGANVLTF

d_gene: TRBD1
abundance: -
j_gene: TRBJ2-4
len: 17
v_gene: TRBV7-2
CDR3nt: TGTGCCAGCAGCTTAGCAGTAGGGGGCCTAGCCAAAAACATTCAGTACTTC
CDR3aa: CASSLAVGGLAKNIQYF

d_gene: -
abundance: -
j_gene: TRBJ2-3
len: 12
v_gene: TRBV7-2
CDR3nt: TGTGCCAGCAAGCTAGGTACAGATACGCAGTATTTT
CDR3aa: CASKLGTDTQYF

d_gene: TRBD2
abundance: -
j_gene: TRBJ2-1
len: 15
v_gene: TRBV7-9
CDR3nt: TGTGCCAGCAGCTTTGCGGGGGGAAAGTACAATGAGCAGTTCTTC
CDR3aa: CASSFAGGKYNEQFF

d_gene: -
abundance: -
j_gene: TRBJ2-3
len: 16
v_gene: TRBV20-1
CDR3nt: TGCAGTGTAGGAGCGCCCGCGGCAGCTAGCACAGATACGCAGTATTTT
CDR3aa: CSVGAPAAASTDTQYF

d_gene: -
abundance: -
j_gene: TRBJ2-1
len: 15
v_gene: TRBV4-3
CDR3nt: TGCGCCAGCAGCCAAGCACAGGGTGCCTACAATGAGCAGTTCTTC
CDR3aa: CASSQAQGAYNEQFF

d_gene: TRBD2
abundance: few
j_gene: TRBJ2-3
len: 14
v_gene: TRBV7-2
CDR3nt: TGTGCCAGCAGCTCCGGGACTAGCGCCGATACGCAGTATTTT
CDR3aa: CASSSGTSADTQYF

d_gene: -
abundance: -
j_gene: TRBJ2-7
len: 13
v_gene: TRBV12-3/TRBV12-4
CDR3nt: TGTGCCAGCAGTCCCACCAGGGGTGCCGAGCAGTACTTC
CDR3aa: CASSPTRGAEQYF

d_gene: TRBD2
abundance: many
j_gene: TRBJ2-1
len: 16
v_gene: TRBV6-5
CDR3nt: TGTGCCAGCAGTTCTAGCGGGCCCCTCTCCTACAATGAGCAGTTCTTC
CDR3aa: CASSSSGPLSYNEQFF

d_gene: -
abundance: few
j_gene: TRBJ2-7
len: 17
v_gene: TRBV6-2/TRBV6-3
CDR3nt: TGTGCCAGCAGTTACTCGTTGCGATTTAGTCACTCCTACGAGCAGTACTTC
CDR3aa: CASSYSLRFSHSYEQYF

d_gene: -
abundance: -
j_gene: TRBJ1-4
len: 13
v_gene: TRBV7-2
CDR3nt: TGTGCCAGCAGCTTGGGGGTGAATGAAAAACTGTTTTTT
CDR3aa: CASSLGVNEKLFF